This T cell receptor beta chain is from a study of OX40 agonist ivuxolimab in advanced cancers. Study as a whole: Patients were dosed intravenously with ivuxolimab at 0.01 to 10 mg/kg every 2 weeks. People who had prior anti-PD-1, anti-PD-L1 or anti-CTLA-4 therapy could take part, and under 45% had some. Partial responses were recorded for three patients, including one with hepatocellular carcinoma and two with cutaneous melanoma. General study results and limits: Among patients with partial responses at 0.1-3.0 mg/kg, clonal expansion was among the lowest.

Concerning this clone: Its antigen is currently unknown.

This CDR3 region has 16 residues. Germline loops: CDR1 SGDLS, CDR2 YYNGEE. The V and J ends lost 0 bases and 5 bases respectively, with 15 bases between them. Clones were sequenced by immunoSEQ multiplex PCR, and TCRdb holds only the in-frame ones, with some missing. Of over 10,000 clones listed, 75% to 85% were seen once; the top ten hold over 40%. This sequence was found in an adult with an advanced solid tumor such as melanoma, head and neck, liver or kidney cancer. This sample comprised CD4+ or CD8+ T cells sorted from blood, obtained in a trial of the OX40 agonist ivuxolimab. The rearrangement links TRBV9 to TRBJ2-1; D call uncertain. The CDR3 sequence is CASSVAAAYPDNEQFF. The DNA of the CDR3 is TGTGCCAGCAGCGTAGCGGCGGCATACCCTGACAATGAGCAGTTCTTC.